Following are 7 T cell receptor beta chains from one sample sequenced in a study of control samples from healthy donors and cancer patients. Sequenced by immunoSEQ multiplex PCR; TCRdb stores in-frame clones only, minus some. Of just under 150,000 clones listed, approximately 91% are singletons. The source material was blood. The receptors come from a man aged 30-40 years in good health.

The V call is TRBV6-5, the J call TRBJ1-6; no firm D call. This CDR3 spans 13 amino acids. The germline V gene has CDR1 MNHEY and CDR2 SVGAGI. V lost 6 bases, J lost 6 bases, and 9 bases lay in between. The CDR3 DNA follows: TGTGCCAGCAGCCTTGAGGTTAATTCACCCCTCCACTTT. Its protein product is CASSLEVNSPLHF.

This chain links TRBV7-9 with TRBJ2-2; D tentatively fits TRBD1 or TRBD2 (7 bases each). The CDR3 has 15 amino acids. Germline V gives CDR1 SEHNR, CDR2 FQNEAQ (reference sequence). Trimming left V 6 bases short and J 3 bases short, with 14 bases between. CDR3 amino acids: CASSPTGRDTGELFF. The CDR3 nucleotides read TGTGCCAGCAGTCCGACAGGGAGGGACACCGGGGAGCTGTTTTTT.

V is TRBV24-1 and J is TRBJ2-5; perhaps TRBD2 as D (5 bases). From germline, CDR1 is KGHDR and CDR2 SFDVKD. Trimming removed 4 bases at V and 3 bases at J, with 11 bases between. The CDR3 runs 14 residues. This CDR3 reads CATSESGVKETQYF. In nucleotides, the CDR3 is TGTGCCACCAGTGAATCCGGGGTTAAAGAGACCCAGTACTTC.

V usage is TRBV5-1 and J usage is TRBJ1-1; no clear D gene. Germline assignment: CDR1 SGHRS and CDR2 YFSETQ. Trimming took 0 bases from V and 5 from J, leaving 14 bases between them. The CDR3 has 15 residues. In DNA, the CDR3 is TGCGCCAGCAGCTTGGATTGGACGGCGGGAACTGAAGCTTTCTTT. Translating it yields CASSLDWTAGTEAFF.

This chain joins TRBV10-3 and TRBJ2-7, with D possibly TRBD1 on 5 matching bases. The CDR3 contains 18 residues. The V gene lost 1 base and the J gene lost 0 bases, with 19 bases spanning the gap. Germline V lookup: CDR1 ENHRY, CDR2 SYGVKD. As DNA, the CDR3 is TGTGCCATCAGTGAGTTCTCCGACCCGGCTGACAGCTCCTACGAGCAGTACTTC. This translates into CAISEFSDPADSSYEQYF.

This chain connects TRBV28 to TRBJ1-5; 9 nucleotides line up with TRBD1. The V gene end was trimmed by 1 base and the J gene end by 4 bases; junction bases not matched to a gene: 5. Germline V gene sequence: CDR1 MDHEN, CDR2 SYDVKM. This CDR3 is built from 16 residues. The CDR3 DNA reads TGTGCCAGCAGTTTATCGGGGGACAGGGTAAATCAGCCCCAGCATTTT. Protein: CASSLSGDRVNQPQHF.

This chain uses TRBV7-3 with TRBJ2-3; possible D gene TRBD2, 6 bases. This CDR3 has 15 residues. The V gene's germline CDR1 is SGHTA and CDR2 FQGTGA. The V end lost 4 bases, the J end lost 6 bases, and 17 bases lay between the germline ends. CDR3 residues: CASSSLSGMGDTQYF. CDR3 bases: TGTGCCAGCAGCTCACTTAGCGGTATGGGGGATACGCAGTATTTT.